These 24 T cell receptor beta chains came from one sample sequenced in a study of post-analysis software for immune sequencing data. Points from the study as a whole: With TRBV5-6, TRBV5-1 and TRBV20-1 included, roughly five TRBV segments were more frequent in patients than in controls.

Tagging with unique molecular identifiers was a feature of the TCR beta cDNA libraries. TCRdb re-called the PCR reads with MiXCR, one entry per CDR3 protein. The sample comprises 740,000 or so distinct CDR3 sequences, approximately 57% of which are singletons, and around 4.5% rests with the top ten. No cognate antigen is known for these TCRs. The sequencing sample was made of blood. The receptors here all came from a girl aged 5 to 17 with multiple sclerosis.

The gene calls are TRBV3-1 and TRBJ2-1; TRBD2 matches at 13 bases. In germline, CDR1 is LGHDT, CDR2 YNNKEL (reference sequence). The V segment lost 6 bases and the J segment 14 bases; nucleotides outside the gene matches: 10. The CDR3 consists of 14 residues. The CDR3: CASSPGTSGIAEFF. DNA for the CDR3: TGTGCCAGCAGTCCCGGGACTAGCGGGATTGCCGAGTTCTTC.

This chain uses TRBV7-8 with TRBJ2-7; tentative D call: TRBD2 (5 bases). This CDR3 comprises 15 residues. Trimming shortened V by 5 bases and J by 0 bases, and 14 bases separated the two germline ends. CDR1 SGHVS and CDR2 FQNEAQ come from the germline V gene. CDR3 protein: CASSSHSGTSYEQYF. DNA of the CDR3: TGTGCCAGCAGCAGCCACAGCGGCACCTCCTACGAGCAGTACTTC.

CDR3 sequence: CASNLETIGLAGENEQFF. CDR3 DNA sequence: TGCGCCAGCAACCTTGAAACAATTGGACTAGCGGGAGAAAATGAGCAGTTCTTC. This chain connects TRBV5-1 to TRBJ2-1; TRBD2 agrees at 13 bases. V lost 6 bases to trimming and J lost 7 bases; unmatched junction nucleotides: 16. Germline CDR1 reads SGHRS; CDR2 reads YFSETQ. The CDR3 length is 18 residues.

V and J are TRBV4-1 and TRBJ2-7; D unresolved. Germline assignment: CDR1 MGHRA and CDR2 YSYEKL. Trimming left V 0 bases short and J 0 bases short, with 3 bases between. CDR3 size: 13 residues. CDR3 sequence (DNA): TGCGCCAGCAGCCAAGATTACTCCTACGAGCAGTACTTC. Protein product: CASSQDYSYEQYF.

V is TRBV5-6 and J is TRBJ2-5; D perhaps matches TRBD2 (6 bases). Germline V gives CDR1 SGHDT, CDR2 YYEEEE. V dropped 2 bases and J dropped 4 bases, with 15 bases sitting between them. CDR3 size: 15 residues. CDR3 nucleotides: TGTGCCAGCAGCTTTGGGATGACTAGACGAGAGACCCAGTACTTC. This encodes CASSFGMTRRETQYF.

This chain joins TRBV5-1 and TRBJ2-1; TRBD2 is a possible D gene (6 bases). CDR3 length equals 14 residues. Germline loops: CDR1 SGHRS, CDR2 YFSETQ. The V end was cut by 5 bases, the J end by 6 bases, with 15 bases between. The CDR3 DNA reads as TGCGCCAGCAGTGGGGACTGGACGTTCAATGAGCAGTTCTTC. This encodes CASSGDWTFNEQFF.

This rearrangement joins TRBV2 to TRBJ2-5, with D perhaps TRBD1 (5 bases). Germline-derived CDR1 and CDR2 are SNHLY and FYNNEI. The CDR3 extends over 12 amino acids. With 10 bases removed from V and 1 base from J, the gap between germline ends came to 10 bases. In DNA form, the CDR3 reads TGTGCCATTTACAGGACCCAAGAGACCCAGTACTTC. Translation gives CAIYRTQETQYF.

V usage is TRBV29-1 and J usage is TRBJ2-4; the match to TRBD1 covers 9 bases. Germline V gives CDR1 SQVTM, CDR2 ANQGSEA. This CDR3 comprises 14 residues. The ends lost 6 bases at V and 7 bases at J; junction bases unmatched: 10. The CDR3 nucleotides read TGCAGCGTAGCCTCGAGACAGGGGGGGAACATTCAGTACTTC. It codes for CSVASRQGGNIQYF.

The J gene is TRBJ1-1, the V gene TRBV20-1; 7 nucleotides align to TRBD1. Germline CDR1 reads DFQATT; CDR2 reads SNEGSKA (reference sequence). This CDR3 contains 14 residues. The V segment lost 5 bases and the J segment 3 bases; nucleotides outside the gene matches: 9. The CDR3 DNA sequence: TGCAGTGCTGGAAACAGGGGAGGGTACACTGAAGCTTTCTTT. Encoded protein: CSAGNRGGYTEAFF.

The CDR3 here is CASSSGTSGAWGLDTQYF. CDR3 DNA sequence: TGTGCCAGCAGCTCCGGGACTAGCGGGGCCTGGGGTTTAGATACGCAGTATTTT. J is TRBJ2-3 and V is TRBV7-2, with TRBD2 identical over 13 bases. V lost 4 bases, J lost 5 bases, and 12 bases stayed unmatched. Germline V gene lookup returns CDR1 SGHTA and CDR2 FQGNSA. The CDR3 has 18 residues.

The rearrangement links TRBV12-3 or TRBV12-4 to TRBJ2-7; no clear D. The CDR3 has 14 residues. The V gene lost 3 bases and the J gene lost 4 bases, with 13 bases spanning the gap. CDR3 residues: CASSFRSLPYEQYF. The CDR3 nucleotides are TGTGCCAGCAGTTTCCGTTCACTGCCTTACGAGCAGTACTTC.

The CDR3 is CASSQSDRVQYF. DNA for the CDR3: TGTGCCAGCAGCCAATCGGACAGGGTCCAGTACTTC. J is TRBJ2-4 and V is TRBV14; TRBD1 matches 8 bases. Germline CDR1 reads SGHDN; CDR2 reads FVKESK. J was trimmed by 13 bases and V by 2 bases; bases with no gene match: 4. This CDR3 is built from 12 residues.

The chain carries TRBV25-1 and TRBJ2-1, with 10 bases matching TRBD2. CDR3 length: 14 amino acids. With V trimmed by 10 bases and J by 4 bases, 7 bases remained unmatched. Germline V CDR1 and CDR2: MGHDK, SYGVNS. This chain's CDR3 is CAIQTSGLYNEQFF. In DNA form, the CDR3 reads TGTGCCATCCAGACTAGCGGGCTATACAATGAGCAGTTCTTC.

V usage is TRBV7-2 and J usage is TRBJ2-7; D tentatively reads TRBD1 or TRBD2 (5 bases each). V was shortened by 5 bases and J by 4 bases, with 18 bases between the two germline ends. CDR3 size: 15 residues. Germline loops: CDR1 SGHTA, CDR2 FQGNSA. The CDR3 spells CASSPLVSGLYEQYF. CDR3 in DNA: TGTGCCAGCAGCCCCCTAGTTTCGGGGCTTTACGAGCAGTACTTC.

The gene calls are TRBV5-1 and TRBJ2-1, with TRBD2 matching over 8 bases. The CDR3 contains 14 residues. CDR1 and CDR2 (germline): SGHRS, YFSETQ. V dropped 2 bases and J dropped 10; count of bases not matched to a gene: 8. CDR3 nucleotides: TGCGCCAGCAGCTTAGGAGCGGGAGCCCGGGAGCAGTTCTTC. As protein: CASSLGAGAREQFF.

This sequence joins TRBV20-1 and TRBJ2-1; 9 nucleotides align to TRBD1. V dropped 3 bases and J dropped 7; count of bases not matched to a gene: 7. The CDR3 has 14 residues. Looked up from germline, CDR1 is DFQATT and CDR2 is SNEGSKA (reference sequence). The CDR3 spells CSASHRGRRNEQFF. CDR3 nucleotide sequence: TGCAGTGCTAGTCACAGGGGGCGCAGGAATGAGCAGTTCTTC.

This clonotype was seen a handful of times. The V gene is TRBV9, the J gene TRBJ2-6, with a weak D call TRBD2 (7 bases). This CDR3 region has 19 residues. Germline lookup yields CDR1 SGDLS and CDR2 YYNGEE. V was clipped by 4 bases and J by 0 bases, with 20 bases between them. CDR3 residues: CASSPGGHRSSSGANVLTF. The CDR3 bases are TGTGCCAGCAGCCCCGGGGGGCATAGATCCTCCTCTGGGGCCAACGTCCTGACTTTC.

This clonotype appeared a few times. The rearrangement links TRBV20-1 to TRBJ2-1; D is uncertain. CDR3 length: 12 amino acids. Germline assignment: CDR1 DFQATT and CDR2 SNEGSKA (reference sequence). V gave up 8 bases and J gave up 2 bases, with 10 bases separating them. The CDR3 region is CSTPFPYNEQFF. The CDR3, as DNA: TGCAGTACCCCTTTCCCCTACAATGAGCAGTTCTTC.

In DNA, the CDR3 is TGCAGTGCTAGAGAGGTGCGGGGACGGACTGATCAGCCCCAGCATTTT. Translated, it gives CSAREVRGRTDQPQHF. V and J are TRBV20-1 and TRBJ1-5, with TRBD1 as a possible D gene (5 bases). V dropped 0 bases and J dropped 5 bases, with 17 bases sitting between them. The CDR3 has 16 amino acids. Germline V gives CDR1 DFQATT, CDR2 SNEGSKA (reference sequence).

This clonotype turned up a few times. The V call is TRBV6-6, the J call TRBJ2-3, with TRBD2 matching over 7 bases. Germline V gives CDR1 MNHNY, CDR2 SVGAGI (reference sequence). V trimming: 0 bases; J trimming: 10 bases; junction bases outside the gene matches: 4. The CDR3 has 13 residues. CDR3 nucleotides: TGTGCCAGCAGTTACTCAGCGGGGACCGCGCAGTATTTT. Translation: CASSYSAGTAQYF.

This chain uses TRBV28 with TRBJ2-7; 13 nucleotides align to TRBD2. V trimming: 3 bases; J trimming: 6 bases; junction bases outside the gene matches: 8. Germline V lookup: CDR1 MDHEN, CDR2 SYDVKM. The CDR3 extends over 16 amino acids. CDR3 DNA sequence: TGTGCCAGCAGTTTCCCCCGGACTAGCGGGAGTCGCGAGCAGTACTTC. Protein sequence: CASSFPRTSGSREQYF.

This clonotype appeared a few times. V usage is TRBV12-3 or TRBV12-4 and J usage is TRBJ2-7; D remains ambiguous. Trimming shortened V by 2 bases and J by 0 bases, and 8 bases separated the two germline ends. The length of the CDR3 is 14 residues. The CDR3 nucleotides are TGTGCCAGCAGTTTATCGAGTTTCTCCTACGAGCAGTACTTC. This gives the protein CASSLSSFSYEQYF.

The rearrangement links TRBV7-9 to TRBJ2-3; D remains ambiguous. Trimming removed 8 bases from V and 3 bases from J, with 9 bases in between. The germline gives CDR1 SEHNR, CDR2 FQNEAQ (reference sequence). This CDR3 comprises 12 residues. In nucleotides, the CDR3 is TGTGCCAGCGGGCAGACTACAGATACGCAGTATTTT. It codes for CASGQTTDTQYF.

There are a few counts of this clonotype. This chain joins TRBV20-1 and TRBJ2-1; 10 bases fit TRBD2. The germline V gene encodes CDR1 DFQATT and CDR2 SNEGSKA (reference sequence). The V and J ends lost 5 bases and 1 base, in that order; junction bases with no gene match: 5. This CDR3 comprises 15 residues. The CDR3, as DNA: TGCAGTGCTGAGCCAGCGGGAGGGTCCTACAATGAGCAGTTCTTC. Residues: CSAEPAGGSYNEQFF.